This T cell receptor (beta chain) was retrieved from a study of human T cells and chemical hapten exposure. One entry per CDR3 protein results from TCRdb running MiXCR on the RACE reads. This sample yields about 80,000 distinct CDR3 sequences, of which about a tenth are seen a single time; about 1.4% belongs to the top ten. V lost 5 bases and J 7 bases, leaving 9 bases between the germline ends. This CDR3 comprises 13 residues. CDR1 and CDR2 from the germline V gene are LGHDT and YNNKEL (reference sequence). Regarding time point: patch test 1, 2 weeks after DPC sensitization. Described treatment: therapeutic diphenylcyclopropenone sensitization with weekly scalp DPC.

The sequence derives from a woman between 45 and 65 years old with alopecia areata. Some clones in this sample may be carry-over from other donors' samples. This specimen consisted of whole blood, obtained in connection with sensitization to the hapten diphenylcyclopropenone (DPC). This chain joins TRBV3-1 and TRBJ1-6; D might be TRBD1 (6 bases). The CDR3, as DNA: TGTGCCAGCAGCTCGACAGGAAATTCACCCCTCCACTTT. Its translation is CASSSTGNSPLHF.